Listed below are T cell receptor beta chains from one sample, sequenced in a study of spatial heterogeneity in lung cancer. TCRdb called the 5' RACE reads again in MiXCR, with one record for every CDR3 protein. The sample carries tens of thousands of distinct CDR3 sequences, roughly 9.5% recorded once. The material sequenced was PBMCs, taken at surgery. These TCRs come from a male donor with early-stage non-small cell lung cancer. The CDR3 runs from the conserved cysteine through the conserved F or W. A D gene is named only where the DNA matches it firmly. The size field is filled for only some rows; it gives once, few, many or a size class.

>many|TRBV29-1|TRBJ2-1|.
CSVGSRRDEQFF
TGCAGCGTTGGGAGTCGAAGGGATGAGCAGTTCTTC
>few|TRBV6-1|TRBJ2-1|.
CASTPGVPDEQFF
TGTGCCAGCACACCGGGAGTACCGGATGAGCAGTTCTTC
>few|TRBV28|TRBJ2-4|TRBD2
CASSFRGSGRKGNIQYF
TGTGCCAGCAGTTTCCGGGGCAGCGGGAGGAAGGGAAACATTCAGTACTTC
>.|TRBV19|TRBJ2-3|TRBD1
CASSMGQTLKDTQYF
TGTGCCAGTAGTATGGGACAGACCCTAAAGGATACGCAGTATTTT
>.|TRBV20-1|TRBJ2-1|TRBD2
CSARFGLAGVSEQFF
TGCAGTGCTAGATTTGGACTAGCGGGAGTAAGTGAGCAGTTCTTC
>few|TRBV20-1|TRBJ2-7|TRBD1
CSATDRGGTYEQYF
TGCAGTGCTACGGACAGGGGCGGAACCTACGAGCAGTACTTC
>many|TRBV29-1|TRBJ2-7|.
CSVGSRTYEQYF
TGCAGCGTTGGGAGTAGGACCTACGAGCAGTACTTC
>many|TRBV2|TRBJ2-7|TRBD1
CASRPTGEQDEQYF
TGTGCCAGCAGACCGACAGGGGAACAGGACGAGCAGTACTTC
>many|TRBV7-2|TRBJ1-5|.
CASSLGVYQPQHF
TGTGCCAGCAGCTTAGGAGTATATCAGCCCCAGCATTTT
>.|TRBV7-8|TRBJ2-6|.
CASTPIELGANVLTF
TGTGCCAGCACCCCCATCGAGCTTGGGGCCAACGTCCTGACTTTC
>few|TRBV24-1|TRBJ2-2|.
CATSDSRRETGELFF
TGTGCCACCAGTGATTCACGAAGGGAAACCGGGGAGCTGTTTTTT
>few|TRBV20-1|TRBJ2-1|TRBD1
CSPGQGTEQFF
TGCAGCCCGGGACAGGGGACTGAGCAGTTCTTC
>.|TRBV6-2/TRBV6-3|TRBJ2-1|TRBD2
CAITGTSGDSSYNEQFF
TGTGCCATCACCGGGACTAGCGGGGACAGCTCCTACAATGAGCAGTTCTTC
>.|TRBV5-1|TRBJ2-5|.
CASIQDPSWETQYF
TGCGCCAGCATTCAGGACCCAAGCTGGGAGACCCAGTACTTC
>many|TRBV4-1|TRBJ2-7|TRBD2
CASSQKREGPGEQYF
TGCGCCAGCAGCCAAAAGCGGGAGGGCCCTGGGGAGCAGTACTTC
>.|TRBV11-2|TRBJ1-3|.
CASSPRAGSSGNTIYF
TGTGCCAGCAGCCCGCGGGCGGGGAGCTCTGGAAACACCATATATTTT
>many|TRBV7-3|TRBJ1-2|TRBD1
CASSFEGAHGYTF
TGTGCCAGCAGCTTTGAGGGGGCGCATGGCTACACCTTC
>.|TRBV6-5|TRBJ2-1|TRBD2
CASSRGGSSYNEQFF
TGTGCCAGCAGTCGCGGGGGGAGCTCCTACAATGAGCAGTTCTTC
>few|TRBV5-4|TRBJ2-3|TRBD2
CASSLWAGGLEDTQYF
TGTGCCAGCAGCTTGTGGGCGGGGGGGCTGGAAGATACGCAGTATTTT
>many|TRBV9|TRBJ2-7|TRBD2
CASSQARREHDEQYF
TGTGCCAGCAGCCAGGCCCGGCGGGAGCACGACGAGCAGTACTTC
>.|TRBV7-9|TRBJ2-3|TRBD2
CASRHGTSGFTDTQYF
TGTGCCAGCAGGCACGGGACTAGCGGATTTACAGATACGCAGTATTTT
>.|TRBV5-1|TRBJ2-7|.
CASSPRGLIYEQYF
TGCGCCAGCAGCCCAAGGGGACTTATATACGAGCAGTACTTC
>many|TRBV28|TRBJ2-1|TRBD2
CASSFAGGVEQFF
TGTGCCAGCAGTTTCGCGGGAGGGGTTGAGCAGTTCTTC
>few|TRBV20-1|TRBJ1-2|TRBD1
CSAPLYGTGGAGYGYTF
TGCAGTGCTCCCCTCTACGGGACAGGGGGCGCTGGCTATGGCTACACCTTC
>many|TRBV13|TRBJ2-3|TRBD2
CASSSSRSGGRTDTQYF
TGTGCCAGCAGCTCCTCTCGTAGCGGGGGCCGCACAGATACGCAGTATTTT
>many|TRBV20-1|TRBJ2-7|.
CSAPGRLSYEQYF
TGCAGTGCTCCTGGACGCCTCTCCTACGAGCAGTACTTC
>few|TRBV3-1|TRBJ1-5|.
CASSQDLRGNQPQHF
TGTGCCAGCAGCCAAGATCTGAGGGGAAATCAGCCCCAGCATTTT
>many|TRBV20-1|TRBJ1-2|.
CSARAPVSNYGYTF
TGCAGTGCTAGAGCCCCGGTTTCTAACTATGGCTACACCTTC
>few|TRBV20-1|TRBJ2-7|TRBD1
CSAPTGQVGYEQYF
TGCAGTGCTCCCACAGGACAGGTTGGCTACGAGCAGTACTTC
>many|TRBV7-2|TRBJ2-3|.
CASSSTKGGFVQYF
TGTGCCAGCAGCTCGACGAAGGGGGGTTTTGTGCAGTATTTT
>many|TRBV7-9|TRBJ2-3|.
CASSLGVEDTQYF
TGTGCCAGCAGCTTAGGAGTCGAAGATACGCAGTATTTT
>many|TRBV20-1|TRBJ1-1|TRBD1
CSASPTGGATEAFF
TGCAGTGCTAGTCCAACAGGGGGCGCGACTGAAGCTTTCTTT
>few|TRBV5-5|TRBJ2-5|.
CASSLMTGTSQETQYF
TGTGCCAGCAGCTTGATGACAGGGACTAGCCAAGAGACCCAGTACTTC
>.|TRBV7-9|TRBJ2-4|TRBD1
CASSLVRPDRDLRNSKNIQYF
TGTGCCAGCAGCTTAGTAAGGCCCGACAGGGACCTCCGGAACAGCAAAAACATTCAGTACTTC
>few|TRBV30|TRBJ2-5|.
CAWERGGRQTQYF
TGTGCCTGGGAGAGGGGGGGCCGACAGACCCAGTACTTC
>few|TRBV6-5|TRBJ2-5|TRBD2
CASSRGGETQYF
TGTGCCAGCAGTCGCGGGGGGGAGACCCAGTACTTC
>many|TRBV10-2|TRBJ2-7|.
CASSEGGYEQYF
TGCGCCAGCAGTGAGGGGGGTTACGAGCAGTACTTC